This T cell receptor beta chain is from a study of cytomegalovirus exposure and HLA in healthy donors. General observations from the study: Researchers counted around 180 TCR beta chains as cytomegalovirus-associated. An analysis done earlier found most TCR beta V segments productive about 90% or about 30% of the time. In most subjects, TCR beta sequences reportedly gave accurate predictions of HLA-A and HLA-B alleles. Generally TCR sequences proved uncommon, though certain public TCRs appeared in numerous donors.

There are 15 residues in the CDR3. In germline, CDR1 is MGHRA, CDR2 YSYEKL. V was clipped by 4 bases and J by 4 bases; unmatched bases: 4. The primer mix had 60 Vbeta and 13 Jbeta primers. Clones were sequenced by immunoSEQ multiplex PCR, and TCRdb holds only the in-frame ones, with some missing. The sample carries about 64,000 clones, less than 80% recorded once. This clone appeared a few times. As yet, its antigen is unknown. The V and J genes are TRBV4-1 and TRBJ1-4, with 9 bases lining up with TRBD1. The sequence was collected from a woman between 50 and 59 years old in good health and CMV-seronegative. What was sequenced was PBMCs. The DNA for the CDR3 is TGCGCCAGCAGCCCCGAGGGACAGGGTAATGAAAAACTGTTTTTT. Its protein product is CASSPEGQGNEKLFF.